The 6 T cell receptor beta chains given below trace back to one sample, sequenced in a study of T-cell reconstitution after alpha-beta-depleted transplantation in children. The authors prepared the TCRbeta library with unique molecular identifiers. TCRdb reanalysed the PCR reads using MiXCR and keeps one entry per CDR3 protein. The sample has about 980,000 distinct CDR3 sequences; about 30% are singletons. The sequencing used PBMCs, mostly from graft donor cells, collected 360 days after TCRalphabeta/CD19-depleted stem cell transplant. The receptors shown here come from a boy under two years old who had a stem cell transplant for SCID, so the T cells may come from the graft donor.

This clonotype was observed a few times. This sequence joins TRBV5-1 and TRBJ1-2; D unresolved. Trimming shortened V by 5 bases and J by 1 base, and 9 bases separated the two germline ends. The CDR3 spans 13 residues. Germline loops: CDR1 SGHRS, CDR2 YFSETQ. The CDR3 DNA reads as TGCGCCAGCAGGGCCGGGTTTAACTATGGCTACACCTTC. This translates into CASRAGFNYGYTF.

Many counts were recorded for this clonotype. CDR3 coding DNA: TGTGCCAGCAGCCCAGGGGCGGGAGAGCAGTACTTC. Translated: CASSPGAGEQYF. V usage is TRBV7-6 and J usage is TRBJ2-7; TRBD1 or TRBD2 may be the D gene (6 bases each). The CDR3 is 12 residues long. Trimming took 5 bases from V and 7 from J, leaving 12 bases between them. Germline assignment: CDR1 SGHVS and CDR2 FNYEAQ.

The chain is built from TRBV5-1 and TRBJ2-3; D unresolved. The V gene's germline CDR1 is SGHRS and CDR2 YFSETQ. The CDR3 contains 12 residues. V lost 4 bases and J lost 4, with 7 bases in between. The chain's CDR3 is CASSNGPDTQYF. The DNA of the CDR3 is TGCGCCAGCAGCAATGGACCAGATACGCAGTATTTT.

V and J are TRBV6-4 and TRBJ1-2; maybe TRBD1 (6 bases). V gave up 2 bases and J gave up 6 bases, with 22 bases separating them. The CDR3 is 17 residues long. Germline V CDR1 and CDR2: MRHNA, SNTAGT. As DNA, the CDR3 is TGTGCCAGCAGTGACAGGGGGGTAAAGACAGCGGAGGATGGCTACACCTTC. It yields the protein CASSDRGVKTAEDGYTF.

This chain joins TRBV5-6 and TRBJ2-5; D remains ambiguous. V lost 1 base to trimming and J lost 1 base, with 8 bases between them. The CDR3 runs 14 residues. CDR1 SGHDT and CDR2 YYEEEE come from the germline V gene. CDR3 residues: CASSLYSFQETQYF. DNA for the CDR3: TGTGCCAGCAGCTTGTATTCCTTCCAAGAGACCCAGTACTTC.

The sample holds many counts of this clonotype. The chain couples TRBV10-3 to TRBJ1-2; no reliable D call. Germline CDR1 is ENHRY and CDR2 is SYGVKD. Between the trimmed V and J ends, which lost 8 bases and 3 bases, there was a span of 16 bases. CDR3 size: 14 residues. CDR3 in DNA: TGTGCCATCTCGCTCTCTTGGGGTGACTATGGCTACACCTTC. It translates to CAISLSWGDYGYTF.